The 26 T cell receptor beta chains below come from one sample, sequenced in a study of T cell responses to AZD1222 COVID-19 vaccine. The method was immunoSEQ multiplex PCR; TCRdb's version includes in-frame clones alone and lacks a portion of them. The table has roughly 150,000 clones, 70% to 90% seen once; the top ten hold about 1%. Specimen: peripheral blood, collected 28 days after the second AZD1222 dose. The receptors stem from an adult who received the AZD1222 COVID-19 vaccine.

The genes are TRBV12-5 and TRBJ1-5, with TRBD1 as a possible D gene (5 bases). The V gene's germline CDR1 is LGHNT and CDR2 FRNRAP. The CDR3 is 16 residues long. Trimming pared 1 base from V and 2 bases from J, leaving 12 bases between. Written as DNA, the CDR3 is TGTGCTAGTGGTTTGGAGTTTCCGGGACGCAATCAGCCCCAGCATTTT. Protein sequence: CASGLEFPGRNQPQHF.

This clone showed up just a few times. This rearrangement joins TRBV7-2 to TRBJ2-7, with 8 bases aligning to TRBD1. Losses at the gene ends were 6 bases for V and 5 bases for J; bases not matched to a gene: 6. Looked up from germline, CDR1 is SGHTA and CDR2 is FQGNSA. The CDR3 is made up of 13 amino acids. The CDR3 coding sequence is TGTGCCAGCAGAGTTGACAGGGGTAACGAGCAGTACTTC. Residues: CASRVDRGNEQYF.

This chain uses TRBV6-2 or TRBV6-3 with TRBJ1-5; D is undetermined. Between the trimmed V and J ends, which lost 0 bases and 3 bases, there was a span of 12 bases. CDR3 length: 16 amino acids. The germline gives CDR1 MNHEY, CDR2 SVGEGT. For the CDR3, the DNA is TGTGCCAGCAGTTACTCGAGGCCAGGCCTCAATCAGCCCCAGCATTTT. This translates into CASSYSRPGLNQPQHF.

The CDR3, as DNA: TGTGCCAGCAGCGTAGCCACGGGCACTGAAGCTTTCTTT. As protein: CASSVATGTEAFF. This chain joins TRBV9 and TRBJ1-1; D ambiguous. The V gene's germline CDR1 is SGDLS and CDR2 YYNGEE. The CDR3 sequence is 13 residues long. V lost 0 bases, J lost 4 bases, and 7 bases lay in between.

The V and J genes are TRBV2 and TRBJ1-5, with unresolved D. CDR1 is SNHLY, CDR2 FYNNEI, per germline. The CDR3 is 15 amino acids. The ends were cut back, 1 base at V and 0 bases at J, with 7 bases in the middle. The CDR3 loop reads CASSEGFYSNQPQHF. The CDR3 DNA reads TGTGCCAGCAGTGAAGGGTTCTATAGCAATCAGCCCCAGCATTTT. Full variable domain (rest looked up from reference TRBV2 and TRBJ1-5): EPEVTQTPSHQVTQMGQEVILRCVPISNHLYFYWYRQILGQKVEFLVSFYNNEISEKSEIFDDQFSVERPDGSNFTLKIRSTKLEDSAMYFCASSEGFYSNQPQHFGDGTRLSIL.

CDR3: CASSPQVGSNYGYTF. The CDR3 DNA follows: TGTGCCAGCAGCCCCCAGGTAGGGTCCAACTATGGCTACACCTTC. The gene calls are TRBV11-1 and TRBJ1-2; D unclear. V was clipped by 5 bases and J by 2 bases, with 15 bases between them. CDR3 size: 15 residues. Germline V gene lookup returns CDR1 SGHAT and CDR2 FQDESV (reference sequence).

V usage is TRBV23-1 and J usage is TRBJ1-6; D is unclear. TRBV23-1 is filed as an ORF, its function uncertain. V lost 0 bases and J 10 bases, leaving 22 bases between the germline ends. The CDR3 runs 18 residues. Here the CDR3 reads CASSQSAPEWREGSPLHF. The CDR3, as DNA: TGCGCCAGCAGTCAATCAGCTCCCGAATGGCGTGAGGGATCACCCCTCCACTTT.

This rearrangement joins TRBV7-2 to TRBJ2-3; D is ambiguous. V shed 4 bases and J shed 3 bases, with 8 bases lying between them. The CDR3 is 13 amino acids. Germline CDR1 and CDR2: SGHTA and FQGNSA. CDR3 sequence (DNA): TGTGCCAGCAGCTGGACCCGGACAGATACGCAGTATTTT. Its translation is CASSWTRTDTQYF.

The J gene is TRBJ2-6, the V gene TRBV2; the D is unclear. Germline CDR1 is SNHLY and CDR2 is FYNNEI. The CDR3 contains 13 residues. The V end lost 7 bases, the J end lost 4 bases, and 8 bases lay between the germline ends. The DNA of the CDR3 is TGTGCCAGCATCGACACGGGGGCCAACGTCCTGACTTTC. Its translation: CASIDTGANVLTF.

The rearrangement links TRBV12-3 or TRBV12-4 to TRBJ1-5, with D unresolved. V dropped 5 bases and J dropped 5 bases, with 10 bases sitting between them. CDR3 length equals 13 residues. DNA of the CDR3: TGTGCCAGCAGTCCTCGAAGGGATCAGCCCCAGCATTTT. Protein sequence: CASSPRRDQPQHF.

The gene calls are TRBV3-1 (or the pseudogene TRBV3-2) and TRBJ1-2, with D possibly being TRBD1 (5 bases). Germline CDR1 LGHDT, CDR2 YNNKEL (reference sequence). Trimming took 5 bases from V and 2 from J, leaving 12 bases between them. This CDR3 spans 14 amino acids. CDR3 loop: CASSYIQENYGYTF. Here the CDR3 DNA reads TGTGCCAGCAGCTACATACAGGAGAACTATGGCTACACCTTC.

The V and J genes are TRBV5-1 and TRBJ2-5, with TRBD2 identical over 11 bases. With 2 bases clipped from V and 2 bases from J, the junction kept 2 bases outside the gene matches. This CDR3 contains 15 residues. Germline CDR1 reads SGHRS; CDR2 reads YFSETQ. The CDR3 region is CASSFLAGGQETQYF. Here the CDR3 DNA reads TGCGCCAGCAGCTTCCTAGCGGGGGGACAAGAGACCCAGTACTTC.

This clone showed up just once. The J gene is TRBJ1-5, the V gene TRBV4-2, with D unresolved. Trimming took 0 bases from V and 1 from J, leaving 10 bases between them. CDR3 length equals 16 residues. The germline gives CDR1 LGHNA, CDR2 YNFKEQ. The CDR3 sequence is CASSQELGVSNQPQHF. The CDR3 DNA follows: TGTGCCAGCAGCCAAGAATTGGGCGTGAGCAATCAGCCCCAGCATTTT.

The genes are TRBV9 and TRBJ1-1; D possibly corresponds to TRBD1 (6 bases). The CDR3 contains 12 residues. CDR1 is SGDLS and CDR2 is YYNGEE in the germline V gene. Trimming took 4 bases from V and 5 from J, leaving 9 bases between them. In DNA, the CDR3 is TGTGCCAGCAGCCCCCAGGGGACTGAAGCTTTCTTT. Residues: CASSPQGTEAFF. Together with reference TRBV9 and TRBJ1-1, the CDR3 gives the full variable domain: DSGVTQTPKHLITATGQRVTLRCSPRSGDLSVYWYQQSLDQGLQFLIQYYNGEERAKGNILERFSAQQFPDLHSELNLSSLELGDSALYFCASSPQGTEAFFGQGTRLTVV.

The CDR3 loop is CASSPGTQMNTEAFF. Written as DNA, the CDR3 is TGTGCCAGCTCACCAGGGACCCAGATGAACACTGAAGCTTTCTTT. V gene TRBV18 combines with J gene TRBJ1-1; possible D gene TRBD1, 5 bases. CDR3 length: 15 residues. V lost 2 bases and J 0 bases, leaving 10 bases between the germline ends. In germline, CDR1 is KGHSH, CDR2 LQKENI.

This sequence joins TRBV3-1 (or the pseudogene TRBV3-2) and TRBJ2-5, with TRBD2 matching over 16 bases. The CDR3 runs 19 residues. Trimming cost V 4 bases and J 6 bases; bases outside gene matches: 14. The V gene's germline CDR1 is LGHDT and CDR2 YNNKEL (reference sequence). For the CDR3, the DNA is TGTGCCAGCAGCCCCGCGGGACTAGCGGGGGGGCCGGGTGTAAAGACCCAGTACTTC. Protein: CASSPAGLAGGPGVKTQYF.

J is TRBJ1-1 and V is TRBV13; no definite D call. The CDR3 contains 12 residues. V gave up 5 bases and J gave up 5 bases, with 9 bases separating them. Germline CDR1 PRHDT, CDR2 FYEKMQ (reference sequence). The CDR3 sequence: CASSQPGTEAFF. In nucleotides, the CDR3 is TGTGCCAGCAGCCAACCCGGGACTGAAGCTTTCTTT. The variable domain in full, completed from reference TRBV13 and TRBJ1-1, reads AAGVIQSPRHLIKEKRETATLKCYPIPRHDTVYWYQQGPGQDPQFLISFYEKMQSDKGSIPDRFSAQQFSDYHSELNMSSLELGDSALYFCASSQPGTEAFFGQGTRLTVV.

This chain uses TRBV19 with TRBJ2-7; maybe TRBD1 (5 bases). Germline V gives CDR1 LNHDA, CDR2 SQIVND (reference sequence). The length of the CDR3 is 13 residues. V lost 5 bases and J lost 1, with 9 bases in between. The CDR3 DNA reads TGTGCCAGTAGTTCTGGACAATCCTACGAGCAGTACTTC. Amino acids: CASSSGQSYEQYF.

This rearrangement joins TRBV2 to TRBJ2-3; D unclear. The V and J ends lost 1 base and 11 bases respectively, with 7 bases between them. Germline V gives CDR1 SNHLY, CDR2 FYNNEI. The length of the CDR3 is 11 residues. The CDR3 region has the DNA TGTGCCAGCAGTGAAGGATATATGCAGTATTTT. Amino acids: CASSEGYMQYF.

In this sample, this clone turned up once. This sequence joins TRBV5-1 and TRBJ1-1; maybe TRBD1 (5 bases). V was pared by 4 bases and J by 5 bases, with 12 bases between. This CDR3 region has 13 residues. Germline lookup yields CDR1 SGHRS and CDR2 YFSETQ. CDR3 sequence: CASSVGVLTEAFF. The CDR3 DNA reads as TGCGCCAGCAGCGTAGGGGTGTTGACTGAAGCTTTCTTT. Variable domain in full (rest from reference TRBV5-1 and TRBJ1-1): KAGVTQTPRYLIKTRGQQVTLSCSPISGHRSVSWYQQTPGQGLQFLFEYFSETQRNKGNFPGRFSGRQFSNSRSEMNVSTLELGDSALYLCASSVGVLTEAFFGQGTRLTVV.

The J gene is TRBJ2-7, the V gene TRBV5-1; 7 bases fit TRBD1. Germline values: CDR1 SGHRS, CDR2 YFSETQ. This CDR3 has 15 amino acids. V shed 4 bases, J shed 0 bases, and the junction held 7 bases outside the gene matches. CDR3 DNA: TGCGCCAGCAGCGTCGGGACAGACTTCTCCTACGAGCAGTACTTC. It encodes CASSVGTDFSYEQYF.

V and J are TRBV7-8 and TRBJ2-7; a weak D match, TRBD1 (6 bases). Per germline, CDR1 SGHVS and CDR2 FQNEAQ. Trimming removed 5 bases from V and 1 base from J, with 15 bases in between. CDR3 size: 15 residues. The chain's CDR3 is CASSDRGLGSYEQYF. CDR3 nucleotide sequence: TGTGCCAGCAGCGATAGGGGGTTAGGGTCCTACGAGCAGTACTTC. Supplemented by reference TRBV7-8 and TRBJ2-7, the full variable domain reads GAGVSQSPRYKVAKRGQDVALRCDPISGHVSLFWYQQALGQGPEFLTYFQNEAQLDKSGLPSDRFFAERPEGSVSTLKIQRTQQEDSAVYLCASSDRGLGSYEQYFGPGTRLTVT.

The chain combines TRBV7-2 with TRBJ1-2, with D perhaps matching TRBD1 (5 bases). The CDR3 sequence is 17 residues long. From germline, CDR1 is SGHTA and CDR2 FQGNSA. V was clipped by 1 base and J by 4 bases, with 19 bases between them. In DNA form, the CDR3 reads TGTGCCAGCAGCTTAGTTACGAGCCCCCGTGGGGGCTATGGCTACACCTTC. Translation gives CASSLVTSPRGGYGYTF.

Worth noting for this clone: The sample holds other DNA sequences that translate to the same CDR3. The J gene is TRBJ2-5, the V gene TRBV6-1; TRBD1 or TRBD2 may be the D gene (5 bases each). From germline, CDR1 is MNHNS and CDR2 SASEGT. V shed 1 base and J shed 5 bases, with 5 bases lying between them. This CDR3 is built from 12 residues. CDR3 in amino acids: CASSEGGETQYF. Written as DNA, the CDR3 is TGTGCCAGCAGTGAAGGGGGGGAGACCCAGTACTTC.

The rearrangement joins TRBV9 to TRBJ1-1; D may be TRBD1 (5 bases). V lost 4 bases and J 4 bases, leaving 11 bases between the germline ends. The CDR3 has 13 residues. The germline V gene has CDR1 SGDLS and CDR2 YYNGEE. CDR3 in amino acids: CASSPGGGTEAFF. The DNA for the CDR3 is TGTGCCAGCAGCCCCGGCGGGGGCACTGAAGCTTTCTTT. Filled out from reference TRBV9 and TRBJ1-1, the complete variable domain reads DSGVTQTPKHLITATGQRVTLRCSPRSGDLSVYWYQQSLDQGLQFLIQYYNGEERAKGNILERFSAQQFPDLHSELNLSSLELGDSALYFCASSPGGGTEAFFGQGTRLTVV.

V gene TRBV7-2 combines with J gene TRBJ2-6; D remains ambiguous. This CDR3 has 18 amino acids. Trimming pared 5 bases from V and 4 bases from J, leaving 21 bases between. Germline lookup yields CDR1 SGHTA and CDR2 FQGNSA. CDR3 residues: CASSPRTKRSGGANVLTF. Here the CDR3 DNA reads TGTGCCAGCAGCCCCCGGACGAAGCGTTCTGGGGGGGCCAACGTCCTGACTTTC.